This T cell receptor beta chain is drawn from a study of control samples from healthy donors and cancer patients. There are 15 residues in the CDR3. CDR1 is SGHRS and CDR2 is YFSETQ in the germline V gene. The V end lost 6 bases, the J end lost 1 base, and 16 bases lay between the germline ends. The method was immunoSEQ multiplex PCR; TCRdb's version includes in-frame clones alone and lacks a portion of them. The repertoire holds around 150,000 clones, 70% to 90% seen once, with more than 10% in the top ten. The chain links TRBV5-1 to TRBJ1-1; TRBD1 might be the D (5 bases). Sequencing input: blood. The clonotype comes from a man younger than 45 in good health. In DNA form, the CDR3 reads TGCGCCAGCAATCTAGGGGACCCGAGGAACACTGAAGCTTTCTTT. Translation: CASNLGDPRNTEAFF.